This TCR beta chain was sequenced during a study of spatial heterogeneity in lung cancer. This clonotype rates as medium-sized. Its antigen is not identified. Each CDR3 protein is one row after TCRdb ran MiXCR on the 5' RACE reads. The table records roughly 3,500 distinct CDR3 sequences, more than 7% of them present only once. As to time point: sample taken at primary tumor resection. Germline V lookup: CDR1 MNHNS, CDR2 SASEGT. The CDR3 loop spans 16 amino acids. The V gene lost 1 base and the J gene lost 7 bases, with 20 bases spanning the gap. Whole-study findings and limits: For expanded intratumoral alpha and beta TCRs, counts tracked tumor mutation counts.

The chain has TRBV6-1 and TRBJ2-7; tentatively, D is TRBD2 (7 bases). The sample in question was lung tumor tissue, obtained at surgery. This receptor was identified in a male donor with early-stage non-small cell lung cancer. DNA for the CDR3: TGTGCCAGCAGTGAAGGCTATGGCGGGGGCCCCGGGGAGCAGTACTTC. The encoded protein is CASSEGYGGGPGEQYF.